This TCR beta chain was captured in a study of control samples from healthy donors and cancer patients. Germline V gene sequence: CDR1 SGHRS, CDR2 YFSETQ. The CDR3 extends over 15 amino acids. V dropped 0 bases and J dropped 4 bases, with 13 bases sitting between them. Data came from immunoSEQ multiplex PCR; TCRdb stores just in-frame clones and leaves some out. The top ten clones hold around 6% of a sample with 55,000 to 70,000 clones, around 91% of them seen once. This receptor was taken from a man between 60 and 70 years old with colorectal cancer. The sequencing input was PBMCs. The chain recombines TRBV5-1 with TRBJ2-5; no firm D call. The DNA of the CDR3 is TGCGCCAGCAGCTTGGGGGTACATGGTAGAGAGACCCAGTACTTC. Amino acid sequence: CASSLGVHGRETQYF.